The source of this T cell receptor beta chain is a study of long-term antiretroviral therapy in people with HIV. The study, taken as a whole, reports: Narrower CDR3 length ranges marked HIV repertoires relative to controls. Possibly under older ART regimens, blood was drawn between the mid-2000s and the late 2010s.

They ran version v3.0 of the immunoSEQ assay at survey level. Profiling relied on immunoSEQ multiplex PCR, and the TCRdb table lists in-frame clones only, not all of them. The profile covers around 40,000 clones, with 75% to 90% appearing a single time and around 3.9% taken by the ten largest. The CDR3 totals 12 residues. Germline V gene data show CDR1 as SGHVS and CDR2 as FQNEAQ. V was clipped by 4 bases and J by 4 bases, with 8 bases between them. Points on this clone: Its antigen is still unknown.

The sequence derives from a woman aged 18-29 years with HIV. The chain joins TRBV7-8 to TRBJ2-7; D not resolved. The sequences come from unsorted PBMCs, collected just before starting antiretroviral therapy. This CDR3 is CASSSPSYEQYF. CDR3 DNA: TGTGCCAGCAGCTCCCCCTCTTACGAGCAGTACTTC.